The 15 T cell receptor beta chains listed next were all sequenced from one sample in a study of cytomegalovirus exposure and HLA in healthy donors (dated by TCRdb to about 2017). Libraries were built with the immunoSEQ multiplex PCR assay. For the multiplex PCR, a mixture combining 60 forward primers for TCR Vbeta segments and 13 reverse primers for TCR Jbeta segments was used. As stored in TCRdb, this immuneACCESS dataset retains in-frame rearrangements with V and J assigned. A fraction of the clones does not appear; measured against another copy, unresolved V genes explain less than half of the discrepancy, and the remainder lacks a known reason. In this sample the table shows about 140,000 clones, 65% to 80% of which occur a single time. Around 7% of the sample is held by the ten biggest clonotypes. Specimen: PBMCs. These TCRs come from a man aged 40-50 years in good health and CMV-seropositive.

The DNA for the CDR3 is TGTGCCAGCAGTATGAGGGGACTAGCAGCGTACAATGAGCAGTTCTTC. Translating it yields CASSMRGLAAYNEQFF. This chain links TRBV2 with TRBJ2-1; TRBD2 matches at 9 bases. V gave up 5 bases and J gave up 4 bases; unmatched junction bases: 9. The germline V gene encodes CDR1 SNHLY and CDR2 FYNNEI. There are 16 residues in the CDR3.

The J gene is TRBJ1-2, the V gene TRBV18; TRBD1 agrees at 12 bases. Germline values: CDR1 KGHSH, CDR2 LQKENI. The V segment lost 5 bases and the J segment 2 bases; nucleotides outside the gene matches: 6. The CDR3 length is 16 residues. CDR3 protein: CASSRGTGGRNYGYTF. The CDR3 DNA sequence: TGTGCCAGCTCAAGAGGGACAGGGGGCCGAAACTATGGCTACACCTTC. The full variable domain, completed using reference TRBV18 and TRBJ1-2, is NAGVMQNPRHLVRRRGQEARLRCSPMKGHSHVYWYRQLPEEGLKFMVYLQKENIIDESGMPKERFSAEFPKEGPSILRIQQVVRGDSAAYFCASSRGTGGRNYGYTFGSGTRLTVV.

This clone was seen repeatedly, ten times or more. Here the CDR3 reads CASSESGTGTLVGNTIYF. CDR3 nucleotides: TGTGCCAGCAGTGAATCCGGGACAGGGACCCTTGTGGGAAACACCATATATTTT. The chain has TRBV25-1 and TRBJ1-3; the match to TRBD1 covers 9 bases. The junction had 11 bases not matched to a gene; V was cut back by 1 base and J by 4 bases. Looked up from germline, CDR1 is MGHDK and CDR2 is SYGVNS. The CDR3 is 18 residues long.

The V call is TRBV11-2, the J call TRBJ2-7; D perhaps matches TRBD2 (6 bases). The CDR3 sequence is 12 residues long. V was trimmed by 6 bases and J by 3 bases, leaving 9 bases between them. CDR1 and CDR2 (germline): SGHAT, FQNNGV. CDR3 nucleotide sequence: TGTGCCAGCAGGGGGGGTATCTACGAGCAGTACTTC. This sequence encodes CASRGGIYEQYF.

The J gene is TRBJ2-4, the V gene TRBV27; 14 positions match TRBD2. CDR1 is MNHEY and CDR2 is SMNVEV in the germline V gene (reference sequence). The CDR3 is 19 residues long. Trimming cost V 5 bases and J 1 base; bases outside gene matches: 10. The chain's CDR3 is CASSGLGLAGGTAKNIQYF. The CDR3 DNA is TGTGCCAGCAGTGGTCTCGGACTAGCGGGAGGTACGGCCAAAAACATTCAGTACTTC.

The chain is built from TRBV27 and TRBJ2-7; TRBD2 matches 8 bases. CDR1 and CDR2 (germline): MNHEY, SMNVEV (reference sequence). Germline trimming cut 6 bases from V and 6 bases from J; bases unmatched to any gene: 13. The CDR3 extends over 15 amino acids. CDR3 bases: TGTGCCAGCAGCTTCCAAGCGGGAGAAGCTCGCGAGCAGTACTTC. It encodes CASSFQAGEAREQYF.

This clone turned up a few times. J is TRBJ2-1 and V is TRBV29-1; 14 bases line up with TRBD2. This CDR3 comprises 17 residues. After removal of 1 base from V and 13 bases from J, the junction contained 15 bases not matched to a gene. The germline V gene has CDR1 SQVTM and CDR2 ANQGSEA. CDR3 DNA: TGCAGCGTTGAAGTCACTCCGGGACTAGCGGGGGTGATTACCCAGTTCTTC. Translating it yields CSVEVTPGLAGVITQFF.

This chain joins TRBV18 and TRBJ1-2; 8 positions agree with TRBD1. The CDR3 consists of 14 residues. V dropped 2 bases and J dropped 2; count of bases not matched to a gene: 1. Germline V gives CDR1 KGHSH, CDR2 LQKENI. The CDR3 protein is CASSPDRGNYGYTF. Written as DNA, the CDR3 is TGTGCCAGCTCACCAGACAGGGGCAACTATGGCTACACCTTC.

The V call is TRBV30, the J call TRBJ2-2, with D uncertain. V was shortened by 0 bases and J by 4 bases, with 9 bases between the two germline ends. Germline lookup yields CDR1 GTSNPN and CDR2 SVGIG (reference sequence). The CDR3 has 14 amino acids. CDR3 nucleotides: TGTGCCTGGAGTGTACTTAGAGGCACCGGGGAGCTGTTTTTT. Translated, it gives CAWSVLRGTGELFF.

This clone was seen just once. The V and J genes are TRBV5-1 and TRBJ2-1; 7 nucleotides align to TRBD1. Germline-derived CDR1 and CDR2 are SGHRS and YFSETQ. With 8 bases clipped from V and 6 bases from J, the junction kept 17 bases outside the gene matches. The CDR3 is made up of 16 amino acids. The DNA for the CDR3 is TGCGCCAGGGATTCAAGGACAGGCCCGTATCCCAATGAGCAGTTCTTC. It translates to CARDSRTGPYPNEQFF.

V and J are TRBV6-1 and TRBJ2-5, with 9 nucleotides matching TRBD2. The CDR3 runs to 17 residues. Germline CDR1 MNHNS, CDR2 SASEGT. The trim removed 2 bases at V and 4 bases at J, leaving 11 bases unmatched. Here the CDR3 reads CASSEIRAGGPGETQYF. CDR3 nucleotide sequence: TGTGCCAGCAGTGAAATCAGGGCGGGAGGGCCGGGAGAGACCCAGTACTTC.

The chain has TRBV6-5 and TRBJ1-4, with TRBD1 as a possible D gene (6 bases). V gave up 8 bases and J gave up 8 bases, with 18 bases separating them. In germline, CDR1 is MNHEY, CDR2 SVGAGI. CDR3 length equals 14 residues. DNA for the CDR3: TGTGCCAGCGGGGAACGGGGGGCCCAAGAAAAACTGTTTTTT. This gives the protein CASGERGAQEKLFF.

The chain combines TRBV11-1 with TRBJ2-5, with D possibly being TRBD1 (6 bases). This CDR3 has 13 amino acids. Germline V lookup: CDR1 SGHAT, CDR2 FQDESV (reference sequence). V lost 2 bases and J 5 bases, leaving 9 bases between the germline ends. CDR3 coding DNA: TGTGCCAGCAGCTTACAGGGGATGGAGACCCAGTACTTC. The encoded protein is CASSLQGMETQYF. Based on the CDR3 plus reference TRBV11-1 and TRBJ2-5, the full variable domain is EAEVAQSPRYKITEKSQAVAFWCDPISGHATLYWYRQILGQGPELLVQFQDESVVDDSQLPKDRFSAERLKGVDSTLKIQPAELGDSAMYLCASSLQGMETQYFGPGTRLLVL.

This clone has a single count. The V and J genes are TRBV30 and TRBJ2-7, with 8 bases aligning to TRBD1. V dropped 4 bases and J dropped 3; count of bases not matched to a gene: 5. Per germline, CDR1 GTSNPN and CDR2 SVGIG (reference sequence). The CDR3 runs to 13 residues. The CDR3 DNA reads as TGTGCCTGGAACAGAGACAGGGGCTACGAGCAGTACTTC. Its protein is CAWNRDRGYEQYF.

The V gene is TRBV5-1, the J gene TRBJ2-3, with 8 bases fitting TRBD2. In germline, CDR1 is SGHRS, CDR2 YFSETQ. V trimming: 2 bases; J trimming: 4 bases; junction bases outside the gene matches: 9. This CDR3 has 16 amino acids. The CDR3 nucleotides are TGCGCCAGCAGCTTAAAAGCGGGAGAGCCGGCAGATACGCAGTATTTT. It is translated as CASSLKAGEPADTQYF.